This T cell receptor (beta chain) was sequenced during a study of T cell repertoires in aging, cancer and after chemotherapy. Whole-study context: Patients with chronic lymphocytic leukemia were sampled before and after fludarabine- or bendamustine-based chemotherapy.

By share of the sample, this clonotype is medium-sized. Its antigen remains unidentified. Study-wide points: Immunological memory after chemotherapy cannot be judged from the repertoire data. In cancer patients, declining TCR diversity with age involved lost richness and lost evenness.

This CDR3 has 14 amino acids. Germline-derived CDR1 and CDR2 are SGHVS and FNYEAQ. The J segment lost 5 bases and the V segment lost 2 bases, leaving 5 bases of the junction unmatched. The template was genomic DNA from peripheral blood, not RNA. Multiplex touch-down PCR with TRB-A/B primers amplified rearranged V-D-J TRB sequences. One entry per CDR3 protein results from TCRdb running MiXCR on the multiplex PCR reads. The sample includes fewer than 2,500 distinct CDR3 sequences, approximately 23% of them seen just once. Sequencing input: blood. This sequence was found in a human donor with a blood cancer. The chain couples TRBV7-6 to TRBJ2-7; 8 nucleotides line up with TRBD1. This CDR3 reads CASSLSGQGNEQYF. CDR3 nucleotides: TGTGCCAGCAGCTTAAGCGGACAGGGAAACGAGCAGTACTTC.